The 16 T cell receptor beta chains below were found in one sample sequenced in a study of T-cell memory formation after mild COVID-19. TCRdb recomputed calls from the 5' RACE reads with MiXCR, one row per CDR3 protein. The repertoire holds 250,000 or so distinct CDR3 sequences, with approximately 18% as singletons. The sequenced sample consisted of PBMCs or a T cell subset sorted from them (not recorded which). The receptors derive from a man in his late teens or twenties who had mild COVID-19 (a few samples of this study predate the infection). Cell type and time point are not known.

In its sample, this clonotype was seen a few times. CDR3 DNA: TGTGCCACCATCCTGGGGGGGCTCCACACCTACGAGCAGTACTTC. Its translation: CATILGGLHTYEQYF. This sequence joins TRBV10-3 and TRBJ2-7; tentative D call: TRBD2 (7 bases). CDR1 is ENHRY and CDR2 is SYGVKD in the germline V gene. The CDR3 has 15 amino acids. The ends were cut back, 10 bases at V and 2 bases at J, with 21 bases in the middle.

This clonotype has more than one count but fewer than ten. V usage is TRBV7-3 and J usage is TRBJ2-1; D tentatively reads TRBD1 or TRBD2 (5 bases each). The CDR3 covers 13 residues. Trimming removed 9 bases from V and 12 bases from J, with 21 bases in between. Germline V CDR1 and CDR2: SGHTA, FQGTGA. The DNA of the CDR3 is TGTGCCAGTGAATCACTCTTCGGTGGGGGGCAGTTCTTC. The encoded protein is CASESLFGGGQFF.

The chain carries TRBV6-5 and TRBJ2-5; D is unresolved. CDR1 is MNHEY, CDR2 SVGAGI, per germline. This CDR3 spans 13 amino acids. Trimming pared 6 bases from V and 2 bases from J, leaving 10 bases between. The CDR3 DNA follows: TGTGCCAGCAGCCCCCCCGCTCAAGAGACCCAGTACTTC. This codes for CASSPPAQETQYF.

V is TRBV4-3 and J is TRBJ2-2; the match to TRBD1 covers 7 bases. Germline loops: CDR1 LGHNA, CDR2 YSLEER. V lost 3 bases and J lost 1; bases outside the gene matches: 11. The CDR3 runs 18 residues. This CDR3 reads CASSQNPGQAWNTGELFF. The CDR3 coding sequence is TGCGCCAGCAGCCAGAATCCCGGACAGGCCTGGAACACCGGGGAGCTGTTTTTT.

The V and J genes are TRBV20-1 and TRBJ2-7; D remains unclear. The CDR3 extends over 13 amino acids. Trimming took 0 bases from V and 7 from J, leaving 13 bases between them. Germline lookup yields CDR1 DFQATT and CDR2 SNEGSKA (reference sequence). CDR3 coding DNA: TGCAGTGCTAGAGATTCGATTCTTTGGGAGCAGTACTTC. Residues: CSARDSILWEQYF.

The V and J genes are TRBV4-2 and TRBJ2-2, with unresolved D. V was trimmed by 3 bases and J by 6 bases, leaving 5 bases between them. Germline V gene sequence: CDR1 LGHNA, CDR2 YNFKEQ. The CDR3 spans 12 residues. The DNA for the CDR3 is TGTGCCAGCAGCCAGTCCCCCGGGGAGCTGTTTTTT. It codes for CASSQSPGELFF.

V usage is TRBV2 and J usage is TRBJ1-5; D is unresolved. Germline CDR1 is SNHLY and CDR2 is FYNNEI. This CDR3 has 13 residues. The V end was cut by 8 bases, the J end by 6 bases, with 14 bases between. The DNA for the CDR3 is TGTGCCAGCGAAGAGACGGAAATTCAGCCCCAGCATTTT. Its protein is CASEETEIQPQHF. Combining the CDR3 with reference TRBV2 and TRBJ1-5 gives the whole variable domain EPEVTQTPSHQVTQMGQEVILRCVPISNHLYFYWYRQILGQKVEFLVSFYNNEISEKSEIFDDQFSVERPDGSNFTLKIRSTKLEDSAMYFCASEETEIQPQHFGDGTRLSIL.

Ten or more counts support this clonotype. The J gene is TRBJ1-1, the V gene TRBV7-2; a weak D match, TRBD1 (6 bases). V gave up 5 bases and J gave up 8 bases, with 12 bases separating them. The CDR3 is made up of 12 amino acids. Germline-derived CDR1 and CDR2 are SGHTA and FQGNSA. CDR3 DNA: TGTGCCAGCAGCCAACACAGGGCAGAAGCTTTCTTT. This sequence encodes CASSQHRAEAFF.

The genes are TRBV7-9 and TRBJ1-1, with TRBD1 matching 7 bases. The germline V gene has CDR1 SEHNR and CDR2 FQNEAQ (reference sequence). This CDR3 is built from 15 residues. The J segment lost 1 base and the V segment lost 5 bases, leaving 7 bases of the junction unmatched. The CDR3 protein is CASSGDRDGNTEAFF. For the CDR3, the DNA is TGTGCCAGCAGCGGAGACAGGGATGGGAACACTGAAGCTTTCTTT.

The chain combines TRBV4-3 with TRBJ2-4; no firm D call. CDR1 and CDR2 (germline): LGHNA, YSLEER. The CDR3 runs 16 residues. Trimming cost V 1 base and J 8 bases, with 18 bases left between them. CDR3 protein: CASSQVRSTQMDIQYF. The DNA for the CDR3 is TGCGCCAGCAGCCAAGTCAGGTCTACTCAAATGGACATTCAGTACTTC.

This clonotype was observed a handful of times. The chain uses TRBV5-1 and TRBJ2-2; TRBD2 matches 9 bases. V was pared by 4 bases and J by 1 base, with 11 bases of the junction left unmatched. This CDR3 is built from 18 residues. CDR1 is SGHRS and CDR2 is YFSETQ in the germline V gene. Here the CDR3 DNA reads TGCGCCAGCAGCCCCGCCCTGGGACTAGCTATGAACACCGGGGAGCTGTTTTTT. Amino acid sequence: CASSPALGLAMNTGELFF.

The chain has TRBV5-6 and TRBJ1-5, with D perhaps matching TRBD1 (6 bases). Germline V gene data show CDR1 as SGHDT and CDR2 as YYEEEE. The CDR3 runs 16 residues. V was cut by 3 bases and J by 1 base, with 14 bases left in between. The CDR3 is CASSSRQAASNQPQHF. CDR3 nucleotide sequence: TGTGCCAGCAGCTCGAGACAGGCGGCGAGCAATCAGCCCCAGCATTTT.

The gene calls are TRBV4-3 and TRBJ1-5; D not certain. The CDR3 covers 14 residues. V dropped 0 bases and J dropped 5 bases, with 8 bases sitting between them. CDR1 and CDR2 from the germline V gene are LGHNA and YSLEER. CDR3 region: CASSQEPGDQPQHF. The CDR3 DNA is TGCGCCAGCAGCCAAGAGCCCGGCGATCAGCCCCAGCATTTT.

V and J are TRBV3-1 and TRBJ2-5; 7 bases align to TRBD1. This CDR3 spans 15 amino acids. The V and J ends lost 4 bases and 4 bases, in that order; junction bases with no gene match: 9. Germline lookup yields CDR1 LGHDT and CDR2 YNNKEL (reference sequence). The CDR3 DNA reads as TGTGCCAGCAGCCCGCAAACAGGGGCAGGAGAGACCCAGTACTTC. Translated, it gives CASSPQTGAGETQYF.

This clonotype has ten or more counts. The chain links TRBV6-2 or TRBV6-3 to TRBJ1-5; D is uncertain. This CDR3 has 15 amino acids. Trimming left V 5 bases short and J 3 bases short, with 14 bases between. CDR1 MNHEY and CDR2 SVGEGT come from the germline V gene. CDR3 residues: CASSEPLSFNQPQHF. As DNA, the CDR3 is TGTGCCAGCAGTGAGCCCCTCTCCTTCAATCAGCCCCAGCATTTT.

In its sample, this clonotype was seen many times. A junction boundary mismatches the germline segment, possibly from a read error. The V gene is TRBV5-1, the J gene TRBJ2-5, with TRBD2 matching over 7 bases. The CDR3 is 13 amino acids. CDR1 is SGHRS and CDR2 is YFSETQ in the germline V gene. The DNA of the CDR3 is TGTGCCAGCAGCTTAGCGGGTCCGGAGACCCAGTACTTC. Its translation is CASSLAGPETQYF.